Listed below are T cell receptor beta chains from one sample, sequenced in a study of molecular identifiers for immune sequencing clone quantification. TCRdb re-analysed the PCR reads in MiXCR, keeping a single row per CDR3 protein. The data contain hundreds of thousands of distinct CDR3 sequences, about 20% of them singletons. Source material: naive CD8+ T cells from blood, with Jurkat cell RNA spiked in. These receptors were taken from a human donor in good health. Some libraries in this study had Jurkat cell RNA spiked in. The CDR3 runs from the conserved cysteine through the conserved F or W. Fields, in order: D gene, CDR3 length, V gene, clone size, J gene, CDR3 DNA, CDR3 protein. D genes are given only for firm matches. The size entry is marked missing in some rows and otherwise reads once, few, many or a size class.

D: NA
length: 14
V: TRBV27
size: many
J: TRBJ1-1
DNA: TGTGCCAGCAGTTTAAACGGGGTAATCACTGAAGCTTTCTTT
CDR3: CASSLNGVITEAFF

D: NA
length: 17
V: TRBV28
size: few
J: TRBJ2-4
DNA: TGTGCCAGCAGCCTCTACGGGGGCAGAACAGCCAAAAACATTCAGTACTTC
CDR3: CASSLYGGRTAKNIQYF

D: NA
length: 15
V: TRBV28
size: many
J: TRBJ2-1
DNA: TGTGCCAGCAGCCTCGTATTAAGCTCCTACAATGAGCAGTTCTTC
CDR3: CASSLVLSSYNEQFF

D: NA
length: 14
V: TRBV27
size: NA
J: TRBJ1-4
DNA: TGTGCCAGCAGTTTGGTTGCCAGAGGTGAAAAACTGTTTTTT
CDR3: CASSLVARGEKLFF

D: NA
length: 13
V: TRBV27
size: NA
J: TRBJ2-1
DNA: TGTGCCAGCAGTTTAGGGCGGGACCTTGAGCAGTTCTTC
CDR3: CASSLGRDLEQFF

D: NA
length: 13
V: TRBV30
size: few
J: TRBJ1-1
DNA: TGTGCCTGGAGTGTGGGGGGCTATACTGAAGCTTTCTTT
CDR3: CAWSVGGYTEAFF

D: NA
length: 12
V: TRBV27
size: NA
J: TRBJ2-7
DNA: TGTGCCAGCAGAGATATAGGCTACGAGCAGTACTTC
CDR3: CASRDIGYEQYF

D: TRBD2
length: 16
V: TRBV6-2/TRBV6-3
size: many
J: TRBJ2-3
DNA: TGTGCCAGCAGCCCACTAGCGGGAGGGAGCACAGATACGCAGTATTTT
CDR3: CASSPLAGGSTDTQYF

D: NA
length: 15
V: TRBV30
size: few
J: TRBJ1-2
DNA: TGTGCCTGGAGTGTTTCTCTGTCGCCAAGTTGGGGCTACACCTTC
CDR3: CAWSVSLSPSWGYTF

D: NA
length: 11
V: TRBV6-2/TRBV6-3
size: many
J: TRBJ2-2
DNA: TGTGCCAGCACCGACGGCGGGGAGCTGTTTTTT
CDR3: CASTDGGELFF

D: TRBD1
length: 13
V: TRBV6-2/TRBV6-3
size: many
J: TRBJ1-1
DNA: TGTGCCAGCAGACAGGGGCGCATCACTGAAGCTTTCTTT
CDR3: CASRQGRITEAFF

D: NA
length: 13
V: TRBV2
size: many
J: TRBJ2-3
DNA: TGTGCCAGCAGCGCGCTAGCCGCAGATACGCAGTATTTT
CDR3: CASSALAADTQYF

D: TRBD1
length: 16
V: TRBV7-9
size: many
J: TRBJ2-6
DNA: TGTGCCAGCAGCTCGACAGGGATTCCTGGGGCCAACGTCCTGACTTTC
CDR3: CASSSTGIPGANVLTF

D: TRBD1
length: 17
V: TRBV28
size: few
J: TRBJ1-4
DNA: TGTGCCAGCAGTTCGATCCTTGACAGGGAGGGTGGTGAAAAACTGTTTTTT
CDR3: CASSSILDREGGEKLFF

D: NA
length: 14
V: TRBV2
size: many
J: TRBJ2-5
DNA: TGTGCCAGCAGTGAAGCAGGGCTCGGGGAGACCCAGTACTTC
CDR3: CASSEAGLGETQYF

D: NA
length: 14
V: TRBV5-6
size: many
J: TRBJ2-2
DNA: TGTGCCAGCAGCTTTGGAGTTAGTACCGGGGAGCTGTTTTTT
CDR3: CASSFGVSTGELFF

D: TRBD1
length: 12
V: TRBV30
size: many
J: TRBJ2-1
DNA: TGTGCCTGGAGTCAGGGGGCGGTTGAGCAGTTCTTC
CDR3: CAWSQGAVEQFF

D: TRBD2
length: 17
V: TRBV29-1
size: many
J: TRBJ2-2
DNA: TGCAGCGTCCGAGGGGATCCAGCGGGAGTGAACACCGGGGAGCTGTTTTTT
CDR3: CSVRGDPAGVNTGELFF

D: NA
length: 11
V: TRBV6-2/TRBV6-3
size: many
J: TRBJ2-7
DNA: TGTGCCAGCAGCTACGGGGAGGAAAAGTACTTC
CDR3: CASSYGEEKYF

D: NA
length: 18
V: TRBV11-2
size: many
J: TRBJ2-5
DNA: TGTGCCAGCAGCTTAGGCGTTTTCGGACAGATATTCCAAGAGACCCAGTACTTC
CDR3: CASSLGVFGQIFQETQYF

D: NA
length: 16
V: TRBV19
size: NA
J: TRBJ1-2
DNA: TGTGCCACTGGGATCTTCGGACAGCGGATGGTGCTTGGCTACACCTTC
CDR3: CATGIFGQRMVLGYTF

D: NA
length: 15
V: TRBV7-2
size: many
J: TRBJ2-3
DNA: TGTGCCAGCAGCCCGAGGGTTGGGTTAACAGATACGCAGTATTTT
CDR3: CASSPRVGLTDTQYF

D: NA
length: 16
V: TRBV2
size: many
J: TRBJ2-4
DNA: TGTGCCACCAATTGGACCCCCGGCGACGCCAAAAACATTCAGTACTTC
CDR3: CATNWTPGDAKNIQYF

D: TRBD2
length: 16
V: TRBV7-6
size: many
J: TRBJ2-3
DNA: TGTGCCAGCAGCGAGGGACTAGCGGGAGCCCGAGATACGCAGTATTTT
CDR3: CASSEGLAGARDTQYF

D: TRBD2
length: 20
V: TRBV7-9
size: many
J: TRBJ2-3
DNA: TGTGCCAGCAGCTTGACGATAGCGGGAGGGGATCTAATGGAGACAGATACGCAGTATTTT
CDR3: CASSLTIAGGDLMETDTQYF

D: NA
length: 16
V: TRBV6-6
size: many
J: TRBJ2-3
DNA: TGTGCCAGCAGTCACCCCAGGGCTCCAAGCACAGATACGCAGTATTTT
CDR3: CASSHPRAPSTDTQYF

D: TRBD2
length: 15
V: TRBV2
size: many
J: TRBJ2-7
DNA: TGTGCCAGCAGGGATAGCGGGTCTGTCCTCTACGAGCAGTACTTC
CDR3: CASRDSGSVLYEQYF

D: NA
length: 11
V: TRBV28
size: many
J: TRBJ2-7
DNA: TGTGCCAGCAGTCAGGGGTGGGAGCAGTACTTC
CDR3: CASSQGWEQYF

D: NA
length: 16
V: TRBV7-9
size: few
J: TRBJ2-5
DNA: TGTGCCAGCAGCACACCGGGACAAGAAGCCCAAGAGACCCAGTACTTC
CDR3: CASSTPGQEAQETQYF

D: NA
length: 16
V: TRBV27
size: NA
J: TRBJ1-1
DNA: TGTGCCAGCAGCCTCCTGGCGGACTTAATGGGTACTGAAGCTTTCTTT
CDR3: CASSLLADLMGTEAFF

D: NA
length: 15
V: TRBV5-4
size: many
J: TRBJ2-5
DNA: TGTGCCAGCAGCGTTGGACAGACGTACCAAGAGACCCAGTACTTC
CDR3: CASSVGQTYQETQYF

D: TRBD1
length: 15
V: TRBV6-1
size: many
J: TRBJ1-4
DNA: TGTGCCAGCAGGACCTGGACAGGGGATTATGAAAAACTGTTTTTT
CDR3: CASRTWTGDYEKLFF

D: NA
length: 18
V: TRBV7-9
size: few
J: TRBJ2-1
DNA: TGTGCCAGCAGCTCAACCCGGGGTACTAGCCTAGCCTACAATGAGCAGTTCTTC
CDR3: CASSSTRGTSLAYNEQFF

D: TRBD1
length: 14
V: TRBV12-3/TRBV12-4
size: few
J: TRBJ2-5
DNA: TGTGCCAGCAGTTTAGACGGACAGGGAGAGACCCAGTACTTC
CDR3: CASSLDGQGETQYF

D: TRBD1
length: 16
V: TRBV10-3
size: NA
J: TRBJ2-7
DNA: TGTGCCATCAGTGACACTAACGGGGACAGCTCCTACGAGCAGCACTTC
CDR3: CAISDTNGDSSYEQHF

D: NA
length: 15
V: TRBV27
size: NA
J: TRBJ1-3
DNA: TGTGCCAGCAGTTTATCAGCCAACTCTGGAAACACCATATATTTT
CDR3: CASSLSANSGNTIYF

D: NA
length: 13
V: TRBV4-3
size: many
J: TRBJ2-7
DNA: TGCGCCAGCAGCCAAGAGACCACCGGCGAGCAGTACTTC
CDR3: CASSQETTGEQYF

D: TRBD1
length: 15
V: TRBV7-9
size: many
J: TRBJ2-7
DNA: TGTGCCAGCAGTTCTACCGACAGGGCATTTGGCGAGCAGTACTTC
CDR3: CASSSTDRAFGEQYF

D: NA
length: 15
V: TRBV19
size: many
J: TRBJ2-7
DNA: TGTGCCAGTACCCAATCGGCCCAGGAACCCTACGAGCAGTACTTC
CDR3: CASTQSAQEPYEQYF

D: NA
length: 14
V: TRBV10-3
size: many
J: TRBJ2-7
DNA: TGTGCCATCAGAAACGCGGAGAGCTCCTACGAGCAGTACTTC
CDR3: CAIRNAESSYEQYF